This entry is about one T cell receptor beta chain. V was shortened by 5 bases and J by 6 bases, with 12 bases between the two germline ends. The CDR3 spans 13 residues. Germline CDR1 SGHRS, CDR2 YFSETQ. The source of the sample is a study of blood T cell repertoires in COVID-19. Whole-study context: Both acute and convalescent COVID-19 samples were obtained from the United States, Italy and Spain. T cells, B-cell-depleted T cells, or PBMCs provided the cDNA or gDNA that served as material.

How the authors handled the data: Reference gene primer amplification gave estimated nucleated cell counts. Assay used: immunoSEQ multiplex PCR; TCRdb lists only in-frame clones, some missing. The D gene and trimming were derived from the DNA, and the V and J assignments and clone size from that table. This sample has about 76,000 clones; less than 95% occur once, and the top ten carry more than 0.85%. This sequence originates from a woman between 50 and 59 years old in a cohort sampled during active COVID-19. The V gene is TRBV5-1, the J gene TRBJ1-5; no clear D. Specimen: peripheral blood. Written as DNA, the CDR3 is TGCGCCAGCAGTACCCAGGTCGGTCAGCCCCAGCATTTT. As protein: CASSTQVGQPQHF. Full variable domain (outside the CDR3, taken from reference TRBV5-1 and TRBJ1-5): KAGVTQTPRYLIKTRGQQVTLSCSPISGHRSVSWYQQTPGQGLQFLFEYFSETQRNKGNFPGRFSGRQFSNSRSEMNVSTLELGDSALYLCASSTQVGQPQHFGDGTRLSIL.